Following are 8 T cell receptor beta chains from one sample sequenced in a study of regulatory T cells in long-lasting Graves disease. With iRepertoire HTBI primers and Arm-PCR of CDR3 regions, TCR beta libraries were built. TCRdb analysed the multiplex PCR reads with MiXCR anew, one entry per CDR3 protein. The sample holds around 250,000 distinct CDR3 sequences, roughly 18% seen once. Regarding time point: newly diagnosed GD, antithyroid drugs for less than 3 months. Researchers made the TCR library from RNA that was extracted from PBMCs. These data also formed part of another study, on T cells in Graves' hyperthyroidism and ophthalmopathy.

Specimen: peripheral blood mononuclear cells (PBMCs), collected at new diagnosis, from a patient treated with antithyroid drugs. These receptors came from a woman aged 30 to 39 with Graves disease.

This clonotype was recorded many times. The chain couples TRBV20-1 to TRBJ2-7; D possibly corresponds to TRBD2 (6 bases). Germline V lookup: CDR1 DFQATT, CDR2 SNEGSKA (reference sequence). The length of the CDR3 is 13 residues. V was cut by 3 bases and J by 2 bases, with 11 bases left in between. CDR3 residues: CSARGGDPYEQYF. CDR3 bases: TGCAGTGCTAGGGGGGGAGACCCCTACGAGCAGTACTTC.

At least ten counts were recorded for this clonotype. The chain joins TRBV24-1 to TRBJ2-5, with 7 bases lining up with TRBD1. This CDR3 region has 13 residues. V gave up 3 bases and J gave up 5 bases; unmatched junction bases: 2. Per germline, CDR1 KGHDR and CDR2 SFDVKD. The CDR3 nucleotides read TGTGCCACCAGTGATCGACAGGGTGAGACCCAGTACTTC. Protein sequence: CATSDRQGETQYF.

The chain recombines TRBV4-1 with TRBJ1-6, with 7 bases matching TRBD1. CDR1 and CDR2 from the germline V gene are MGHRA and YSYEKL. The CDR3 consists of 16 residues. Germline trimming cut 1 base from V and 5 bases from J; bases unmatched to any gene: 5. CDR3 nucleotide sequence: TGCGCCAGCAGCCAAGCACAGGGGAGGAATAATTCACCCCTCCACTTT. Its translation: CASSQAQGRNNSPLHF.

This chain links TRBV12-3 or TRBV12-4 with TRBJ1-1; TRBD1 matches at 7 bases. The CDR3 sequence is 15 residues long. The J segment lost 0 bases and the V segment lost 5 bases, leaving 6 bases of the junction unmatched. CDR3 nucleotide sequence: TGTGCCAGCAGTGGATCGGACAGGTTGAACACTGAAGCTTTCTTT. Encoded protein: CASSGSDRLNTEAFF.

A word on this clonotype: This could be a read error, since a much larger clone is one nucleotide away. The V gene is TRBV5-4, the J gene TRBJ1-6; D remains unclear. The CDR3 is 15 residues long. The V end was cut by 7 bases, the J end by 6 bases, with 17 bases between. The germline gives CDR1 SGHNT, CDR2 YYREEE (reference sequence). CDR3 residues: CASGPAGRLNSPLHF. DNA of the CDR3: TGTGCCAGCGGGCCCGCCGGGCGGCTTAATTCACCCCTCCACTTT.

This clonotype was recorded at least ten times. This rearrangement joins TRBV6-2 or TRBV6-3 to TRBJ2-1; D is possibly TRBD2 (6 bases). V was shortened by 0 bases and J by 2 bases, with 11 bases between the two germline ends. CDR1 is MNHEY, CDR2 SVGEGT, per germline. This CDR3 spans 16 amino acids. The CDR3 DNA is TGTGCCAGCAGTTACTCGATAGCGGTCCCCTACAATGAGCAGTTCTTC. Translation gives CASSYSIAVPYNEQFF.

There are many counts of this clonotype. The CDR3 sequence is CASSLVGGEGQPQHF. DNA for the CDR3: TGTGCCAGCAGCTTAGTGGGCGGGGAGGGTCAGCCCCAGCATTTT. The chain couples TRBV7-9 to TRBJ1-5; no firm D call. V dropped 1 base and J dropped 6 bases, with 13 bases sitting between them. Germline assignment: CDR1 SEHNR and CDR2 FQNEAQ (reference sequence). The CDR3 contains 15 residues.

This clonotype appeared many times. The V gene is TRBV4-1, the J gene TRBJ2-4; D is undetermined. This CDR3 contains 14 residues. Trimming removed 0 bases from V and 6 bases from J, with 9 bases in between. Germline V gene sequence: CDR1 MGHRA, CDR2 YSYEKL. CDR3 coding DNA: TGCGCCAGCAGCCAAGATCTGCGATTAAACATTCAGTACTTC. It encodes CASSQDLRLNIQYF.